Below, 21 T cell receptor beta chains from the same sample are listed, as sequenced in a study of blood T cells in healthy people across ages. The authors ran a second PCR of 7 to 11 cycles using a sample-barcoded 5' primer and a J-beta primer mix. Each CDR3 protein gets one entry after TCRdb re-called the 5' RACE reads with MiXCR. The data contain more than 750,000 distinct CDR3 sequences, 25% to 30% of them singletons. These sequences were also reported in another study, on T cells of mothers and their children.

The sequenced sample consisted of blood. These receptors all stem from a woman between 35 and 50 years old in good health.

V and J are TRBV7-2 and TRBJ2-2; TRBD1 agrees at 8 bases. V was clipped by 5 bases and J by 8 bases; unmatched bases: 7. CDR1 and CDR2 from the germline V gene are SGHTA and FQGNSA. This CDR3 has 14 amino acids. The CDR3 spells CASSRGQGQGELFF. CDR3 DNA: TGTGCCAGCAGCCGAGGACAGGGTCAGGGGGAGCTGTTTTTT. Looking up the rest from reference TRBV7-2 and TRBJ2-2 gives the full variable domain: GAGVSQSPSNKVTEKGKDVELRCDPISGHTALYWYRQSLGQGLEFLIYFQGNSAPDKSGLPSDRFSAERTGGSVSTLTIQRTQQEDSAVYLCASSRGQGQGELFFGEGSRLTVL.

This clonotype was counted only a few times. This chain's CDR3 is CSAPSDGGGYTF. CDR3 sequence (DNA): TGCAGTGCACCATCGGACGGCGGCGGCTACACCTTC. The chain recombines TRBV20-1 with TRBJ1-2; D is unclear. The V end lost 6 bases, the J end lost 8 bases, and 16 bases lay between the germline ends. The CDR3 runs to 12 residues. In germline, CDR1 is DFQATT, CDR2 SNEGSKA (reference sequence).

This clonotype was recorded a few times. The J gene is TRBJ1-2, the V gene TRBV7-9, with a possible D match to TRBD1 (6 bases). The CDR3 runs to 16 residues. Germline V gene sequence: CDR1 SEHNR, CDR2 FQNEAQ (reference sequence). V was trimmed by 1 base and J by 5 bases, leaving 17 bases between them. This CDR3 reads CASSLGGGGTAYGYTF. DNA for the CDR3: TGTGCCAGCAGCTTAGGGGGAGGGGGGACTGCATATGGCTACACCTTC. Full variable domain (remainder filled in from reference TRBV7-9 and TRBJ1-2): DTGVSQNPRHKITKRGQNVTFRCDPISEHNRLYWYRQTLGQGPEFLTYFQNEAQLEKSRLLSDRFSAERPKGSFSTLEIQRTEQGDSAMYLCASSLGGGGTAYGYTFGSGTRLTVV.

In the case of this clonotype: No conserved phenylalanine or tryptophan is present at the end of the CDR3, so a read error is the likely explanation. This chain connects TRBV10-3 to TRBJ2-7, with D uncertain. The germline V gene encodes CDR1 ENHRY and CDR2 SYGVKD. The CDR3 contains 15 residues. The V end lost 4 bases, the J end lost 0 bases, and 13 bases lay between the germline ends. The CDR3 loop is CAISAGPVTSYEQYC. CDR3 bases: TGTGCCATCAGTGCCGGGCCAGTTACCTCCTACGAGCAGTACTGC.

The table lists this clonotype with a few counts. The V and J genes are TRBV4-1 and TRBJ2-1; no clear D gene. CDR1 MGHRA and CDR2 YSYEKL come from the germline V gene. The CDR3 is 12 amino acids. V was trimmed by 0 bases and J by 8 bases, leaving 5 bases between them. The CDR3 DNA reads as TGCGCCAGCAGCCAAGAGGTGGATGAGCAGTTCTTC. Encoded protein: CASSQEVDEQFF.

The rearrangement joins TRBV27 to TRBJ1-4, with D possibly matching TRBD1 (5 bases). Germline V CDR1 and CDR2: MNHEY, SMNVEV (reference sequence). The length of the CDR3 is 13 residues. CDR3 nucleotide sequence: TGTACCACCCGCGGGGCGGGGAATGAAAAACTGTTTTTT. This encodes CTTRGAGNEKLFF.

The chain has TRBV6-1 and TRBJ1-2; D not resolved. This CDR3 has 13 amino acids. In germline, CDR1 is MNHNS, CDR2 SASEGT. V lost 3 bases to trimming and J lost 9 bases, with 14 bases between them. Here the CDR3 reads CASSERKNSRYTF. The DNA of the CDR3 is TGTGCCAGCAGTGAGAGGAAGAACTCACGCTACACCTTC.

Many counts were recorded for this clonotype. The chain links TRBV7-2 to TRBJ2-1, with 8 bases identical to TRBD2. V was clipped by 5 bases and J by 6 bases; unmatched bases: 6. Germline CDR1 SGHTA, CDR2 FQGNSA. CDR3 length: 14 residues. CDR3 loop: CASSPFAGGNEQFF. The CDR3 DNA follows: TGTGCCAGCAGCCCCTTCGCGGGAGGCAATGAGCAGTTCTTC.

This clonotype was found a few times. This chain uses TRBV18 with TRBJ1-1; D uncertain. The germline V gene encodes CDR1 KGHSH and CDR2 LQKENI. The CDR3 loop spans 12 amino acids. Trimming removed 1 base from V and 6 bases from J, with 6 bases in between. Written as DNA, the CDR3 is TGTGCCAGCTCACCACAGGCTTCTGAAGCTTTCTTT. It encodes CASSPQASEAFF.

The chain couples TRBV5-1 to TRBJ1-4, with D unresolved. CDR1 and CDR2 from the germline V gene are SGHRS and YFSETQ. The CDR3 has 14 amino acids. Trimming removed 8 bases from V and 4 bases from J, with 15 bases in between. The CDR3 loop reads CASSPEPYNEKLFF. CDR3 in DNA: TGCGCCAGTTCGCCGGAGCCCTATAATGAAAAACTGTTTTTT.

Comment on this clonotype: This may come from a read error, since a much larger clone is one base off. Because the CDR3 is missing its conserved closing phenylalanine or tryptophan, this is likely a read error. The DNA of the CDR3 is TGTGCCAGCTTCCAATCGGGGCAAGCCTACGAGCAGTACTGC. Translating gives CASFQSGQAYEQYC. This sequence joins TRBV28 and TRBJ2-7; perhaps D is TRBD1 or TRBD2 (5 bases each). Per germline, CDR1 MDHEN and CDR2 SYDVKM. CDR3 size: 14 residues. V lost 8 bases and J 2 bases, leaving 16 bases between the germline ends.

V usage is TRBV5-1 and J usage is TRBJ2-5, with a tentative D call TRBD2 (5 bases). The germline V and J ends were trimmed by 4 bases and 11 bases, with 24 bases remaining between them. The CDR3 is 15 residues long. Germline CDR1 reads SGHRS; CDR2 reads YFSETQ. The CDR3 region has the DNA TGCGCCAGCAGCCAAGATAGCCAGCGGTTCTCTGAGCAGTACTTC. Amino acid sequence: CASSQDSQRFSEQYF.

The rearrangement joins TRBV5-1 to TRBJ1-1; D gene uncertain. Germline loops: CDR1 SGHRS, CDR2 YFSETQ. The CDR3 consists of 13 residues. V lost 0 bases to trimming and J lost 5 bases, with 8 bases between them. The CDR3 sequence is CASSLVAETEAFF. CDR3 nucleotides: TGCGCCAGCAGCTTGGTAGCCGAGACTGAAGCTTTCTTT.

The chain combines TRBV7-2 with TRBJ2-5; possibly TRBD1 or TRBD2 for D (6 bases each). Trimming left V 7 bases short and J 4 bases short, with 19 bases between. The CDR3 extends over 15 amino acids. The germline gives CDR1 SGHTA, CDR2 FQGNSA. For the CDR3, the DNA is TGTGCCAGCACTCCCGGTGGGGGGCGCCGAGAGACCCAGTACTTC. The encoded protein is CASTPGGGRRETQYF. Filled out from reference TRBV7-2 and TRBJ2-5, the complete variable domain reads GAGVSQSPSNKVTEKGKDVELRCDPISGHTALYWYRQSLGQGLEFLIYFQGNSAPDKSGLPSDRFSAERTGGSVSTLTIQRTQQEDSAVYLCASTPGGGRRETQYFGPGTRLLVL.

This clonotype has just a few counts. V gene TRBV6-5 combines with J gene TRBJ2-3, with D possibly matching TRBD2 (6 bases). In germline, CDR1 is MNHEY, CDR2 SVGAGI. V was clipped by 2 bases and J by 2 bases, with 14 bases between them. CDR3 size: 16 residues. CDR3 DNA sequence: TGTGCCAGCAGTTACGTAGGGACTTCATTCACAGATACGCAGTATTTT. It translates to CASSYVGTSFTDTQYF.

This clonotype was seen a handful of times. This sequence joins TRBV7-8 and TRBJ1-2; D is undetermined. There are 13 residues in the CDR3. The germline CDR1 and CDR2 sequences are SGHVS and FQNEAQ. Trimming took 2 bases from V and 3 from J, leaving 7 bases between them. CDR3 in DNA: TGTGCCAGCAGCTTACACAGCTACTATGGCTACACCTTC. Amino acid sequence: CASSLHSYYGYTF.

The table lists this clonotype with a count of one. The V and J genes are TRBV7-8 and TRBJ1-6; D perhaps matches TRBD1 (5 bases). Germline V gene data show CDR1 as SGHVS and CDR2 as FQNEAQ. The CDR3 runs to 10 residues. The V end was cut by 4 bases, the J end by 18 bases, with 10 bases between. For the CDR3, the DNA is TGTGCCAGCAGCTACTCCGGGACCCACTTT. This translates into CASSYSGTHF.

This clonotype was observed many times. The chain links TRBV4-3 to TRBJ1-2, with 9 bases matching TRBD1. This CDR3 comprises 15 residues. The germline V gene encodes CDR1 LGHNA and CDR2 YSLEER. V was pared by 6 bases and J by 4 bases, with 9 bases of the junction left unmatched. DNA for the CDR3: TGCGCCAGCAGTCTAACCGGGACAGGGTCCTATGGCTACACCTTC. Its protein product is CASSLTGTGSYGYTF.

Note on this clonotype: A read error is possible here, since a much larger clone lies one base away. The V call is TRBV29-1, the J call TRBJ1-2; D gene unclear. CDR1 is SQVTM and CDR2 is ANQGSEA in the germline V gene. Trimming pared 2 bases from V and 4 bases from J, leaving 5 bases between. The CDR3 has 11 amino acids. The CDR3 is CSVEHCYGYTF. The CDR3 nucleotides are TGCAGCGTTGAACACTGCTATGGCTACACCTTC.

A word on this clonotype: A much larger clone differs by one base, so this may be a read error. The genes are TRBV28 and TRBJ2-1, with 9 bases identical to TRBD2. The assigned J gene may be wrong: the sequence end matches TRBJ2-7 better. The CDR3 covers 15 residues. The germline V gene has CDR1 MDHEN and CDR2 SYDVKM. The CDR3 nucleotides are TGTGCCAGCAGTTTGCGGGGGGGCACCTTTAATGAGCAGTACTTC. This sequence encodes CASSLRGGTFNEQYF.

This clonotype was observed at least ten times. The chain joins TRBV29-1 to TRBJ1-2; 11 bases match TRBD1. Germline V gene sequence: CDR1 SQVTM, CDR2 ANQGSEA. The CDR3 spans 14 residues. Trimming at V came to 7 bases and at J to 2 bases, leaving 6 bases not matched to a gene. In nucleotides, the CDR3 is TGCAGCGGTGGGACAGGGGGTTCGAACTATGGCTACACCTTC. Its translation: CSGGTGGSNYGYTF.